This T cell receptor beta chain was retrieved from a study of blood T cell repertoires in COVID-19. About the research overall: From T cells, B-cell-depleted T cells, or PBMCs came the material, which was cDNA or gDNA.

CDR1 and CDR2 from the germline V gene are PRHDT and FYEKMQ (reference sequence). There are 14 residues in the CDR3. V was trimmed by 1 base and J by 7 bases, leaving 13 bases between them. The assay was immunoSEQ multiplex PCR, and TCRdb's table has in-frame clones only and misses some. The top ten hold around 7.4% of the sample, which has about 360,000 clones, 65% to 90% seen once. Sequencing input: peripheral blood. The clonotype originates from a woman aged 60-70 years with COVID-19, enrolled during active disease. The chain joins TRBV13 to TRBJ2-5, with D possibly being TRBD1 (5 bases). The DNA of the CDR3 is TGTGCCAGCAGCTTAGAACATGGGGCCGGGACCCAGTACTTC. Its protein product is CASSLEHGAGTQYF.